The entry below describes one TCR beta chain. The data stem from a study of blood T cell repertoires in COVID-19. The CDR3 runs to 16 residues. After removal of 2 bases from V and 3 bases from J, the junction contained 8 bases not matched to a gene. Looked up from germline, CDR1 is SGHNT and CDR2 is YYREEE (reference sequence). The method was immunoSEQ multiplex PCR; TCRdb's version includes in-frame clones alone and lacks a portion of them. The sample holds around 94,000 clones, 80% to 95% seen once. This receptor was taken from a man between 18 and 35 years old with acute or convalescent COVID-19. The sequenced sample consisted of peripheral blood. V gene TRBV5-4 combines with J gene TRBJ1-3, with 7 bases lining up with TRBD1. The CDR3, as DNA: TGTGCCAGCAGCTTTACCCAGGGGGTGTTTGGAAACACCATATATTTT. Amino acids: CASSFTQGVFGNTIYF.